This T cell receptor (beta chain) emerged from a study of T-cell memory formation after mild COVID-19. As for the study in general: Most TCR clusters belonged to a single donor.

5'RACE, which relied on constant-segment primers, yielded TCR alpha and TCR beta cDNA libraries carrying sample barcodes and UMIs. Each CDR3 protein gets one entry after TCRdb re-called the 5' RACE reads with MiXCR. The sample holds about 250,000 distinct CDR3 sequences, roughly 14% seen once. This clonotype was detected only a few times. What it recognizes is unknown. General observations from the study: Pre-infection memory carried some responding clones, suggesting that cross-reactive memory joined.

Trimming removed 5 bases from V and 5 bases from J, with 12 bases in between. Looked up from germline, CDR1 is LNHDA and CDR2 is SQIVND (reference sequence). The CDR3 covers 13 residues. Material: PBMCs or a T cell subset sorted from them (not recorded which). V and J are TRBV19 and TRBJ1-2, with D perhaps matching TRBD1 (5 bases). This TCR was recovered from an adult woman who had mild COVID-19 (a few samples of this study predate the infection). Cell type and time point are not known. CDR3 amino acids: CASSRGNWYGYTF. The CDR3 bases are TGTGCCAGTAGTCGGGGGAACTGGTATGGCTACACCTTC.